This T cell receptor beta chain derives from a study of blood T cells in healthy people across ages. Overall study results and limits: Estimates drawn from one million T cells were deemed to understate diversity.

In regard to this clonotype: Its antigen is undetermined.

Primed by a sample-barcoded 5' primer and a J-beta primer mix, a second PCR proceeded for 7 to 11 cycles. TCRdb passed the 5' RACE reads through MiXCR, listing each CDR3 protein once. The table includes some 760,000 distinct CDR3 sequences, about 25% detected once. This same sample was also part of a study on T cells of mothers and their children. This second study notes: At 1.5 ug per 15 ul, all of the extracted RNA went into cDNA synthesis. With the M1S primer of the second PCR, sample barcodes and 2-4 random nucleotides were added.

The sample comprised blood. The TCR was taken from a boy younger than 18 in good health.

The CDR3 loop reads CSVAKATEGCYGYTF. DNA of the CDR3: TGCAGCGTTGCTAAGGCTACTGAGGGTTGCTATGGCTACACCTTC. This sequence joins TRBV29-1 and TRBJ1-2; D unresolved. Germline loops: CDR1 SQVTM, CDR2 ANQGSEA. The CDR3 contains 15 residues. V lost 4 bases and J 4 bases, leaving 19 bases between the germline ends.